The rows below give T cell receptor beta chains drawn from one sample of a study of cytomegalovirus exposure and HLA in healthy donors. Generated by immunoSEQ multiplex PCR, the TCRdb table keeps only in-frame clones and is missing some. The sample has more than 110,000 clones, roughly 80% seen once. The sample was PBMCs. Receptor source: a female donor in good health and CMV-seronegative. CDR3s leave out the opening cysteine and the closing phenylalanine or tryptophan. The order of the fields is CDR3 length, V gene, CDR3 protein.

12,TRBV4-1,ASSHVTGVTEAF
16,TRBV19,ASSIVRLAGAFYNEQF
14,TRBV9,ASSLGLAGSSYEQY
14,TRBV6-6,ASSPGTAYSNQPQH
13,TRBV4-1,ASSPHGLAGVEQF
10,TRBV29-1,SVGQGSYEQY
15,TRBV9,ASSPQIPGTGENEQY
12,TRBV4-2,ASSPVARQETQY
12,TRBV5-6,ASSLVANLYGYT
17,TRBV7-3,ASSLSASGSPKGTGELF
11,TRBV29-1,SVAGVGAYEQY
13,TRBV6-5,ASSFRQGAADTQY
14,TRBV4-1,ASSQGASVSTDTQY
14,TRBV5-1,ASSLDGPLAGETQY
13,TRBV7-9,ATLKGGSSGNTIY
13,TRBV7-2,ASSLGLAGSYEQY
12,TRBV27,ASSSRQGLPEQY
13,TRBV7-9,ASRQTGGNTGELF
13,TRBV13,ASSYRGQGNTEAF
13,TRBV6-5,ASSYSGTSDQPQH
13,TRBV2,ASSEWTTTNEKLF
13,TRBV4-1,ASSQAGTGWAEQF
15,TRBV18,ASSPNRGGSGANVLT
14,TRBV9,ASSVGLARGTDTQY
10,TRBV6-5,ASRGYTGELF
16,TRBV28,ASSFGLGLAGVTGELF
14,TRBV28,ASRTGTSGSWNTQY
17,TRBV7-9,ASSLALTQGADGANVLT
12,TRBV16,ASSLDRDNYEQY
12,TRBV5-1,ASSPSQGSYEQY
14,TRBV5-3,ARSYPPGQGFTEAF
11,TRBV10-3,AISEFMNTEAF
10,TRBV6-1,ASSESAGPQF
12,TRBV5-8,ASSLAGFYYGYT
11,TRBV28,ASRTGQGQTQY
13,TRBV27,ASSRPQGGNTEAF
12,TRBV4-2,ASSQTRTGGTIY
15,TRBV7-9,ASSLDGTSGENNEQF
13,TRBV11-2,ASSLWARGTDTQY
13,TRBV9,ASSVQQGSYNEQF
12,TRBV30,AWGLAGVIGELF
13,TRBV7-9,ASSSPGLRWETQY
13,TRBV30,AWSVGELATDTQY
12,TRBV6-1,ASSEVGSGQPQH